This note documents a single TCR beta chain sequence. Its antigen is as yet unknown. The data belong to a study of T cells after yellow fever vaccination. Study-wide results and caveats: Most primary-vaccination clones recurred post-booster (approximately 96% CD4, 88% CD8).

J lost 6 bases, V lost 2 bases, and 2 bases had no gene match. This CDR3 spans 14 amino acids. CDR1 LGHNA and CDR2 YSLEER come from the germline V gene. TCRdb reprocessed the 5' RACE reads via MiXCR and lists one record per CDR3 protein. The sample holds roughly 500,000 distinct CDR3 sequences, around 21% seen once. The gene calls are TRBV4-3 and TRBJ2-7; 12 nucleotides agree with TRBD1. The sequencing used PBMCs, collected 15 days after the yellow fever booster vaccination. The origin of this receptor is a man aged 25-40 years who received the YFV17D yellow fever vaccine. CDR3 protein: CASSQLGQGAEQYF. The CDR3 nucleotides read TGCGCCAGCAGCCAACTGGGACAGGGGGCCGAGCAGTACTTC.